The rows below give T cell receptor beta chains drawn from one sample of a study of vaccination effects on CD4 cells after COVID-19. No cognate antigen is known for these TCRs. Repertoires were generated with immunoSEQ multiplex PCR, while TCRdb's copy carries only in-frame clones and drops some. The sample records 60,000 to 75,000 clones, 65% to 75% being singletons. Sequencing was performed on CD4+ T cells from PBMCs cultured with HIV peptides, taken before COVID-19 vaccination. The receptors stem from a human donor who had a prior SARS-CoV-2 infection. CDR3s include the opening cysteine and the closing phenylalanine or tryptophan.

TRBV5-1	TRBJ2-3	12	CASSLNTDTQYF
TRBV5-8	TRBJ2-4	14	CASSLGEGKNIQYF
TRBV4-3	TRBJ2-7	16	CASSQGPSGQSYEQYF
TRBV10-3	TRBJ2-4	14	CAISESSAGAIQYF
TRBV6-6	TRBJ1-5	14	CASSPLLRKQPQHF
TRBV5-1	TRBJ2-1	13	CASSFITGDEQFF
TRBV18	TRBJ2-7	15	CASSPTTGDPSEQYF
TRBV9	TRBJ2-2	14	CASSARQGSGELFF
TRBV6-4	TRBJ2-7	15	CASSGVGEPLYEQYF
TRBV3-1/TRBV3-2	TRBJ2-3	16	CASSQGHGGRTDTQYF
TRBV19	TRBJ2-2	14	CANEREVRTGELFF
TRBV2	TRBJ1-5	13	CASTATGPQPQHF
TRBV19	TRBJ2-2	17	CASSIGVNRGRTGELFF
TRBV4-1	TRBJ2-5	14	CASSQATGSETQYF
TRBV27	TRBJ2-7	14	CASSSGVSSYEQYF
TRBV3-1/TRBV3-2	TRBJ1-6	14	CASSQRQINSPLHF
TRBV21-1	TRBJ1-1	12	CASSKDGDEAFF
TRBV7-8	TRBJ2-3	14	CASSLSVQLDTQYF
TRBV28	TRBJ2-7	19	CASSTRRDRGPGGTYEQYF
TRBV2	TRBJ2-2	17	CASSERGQEENTGELFF
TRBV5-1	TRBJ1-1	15	CASTRGGEGSPEAFF
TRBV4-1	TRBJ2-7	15	CASSRTRAQPNEQYF
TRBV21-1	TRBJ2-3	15	CAAATSFLSTDTQYF